Listed below are T cell receptor beta chains from one sample, sequenced in a study of shared clonotypes between healthy human individuals. Profiled with immunoSEQ multiplex PCR; TCRdb holds only in-frame clones, not every one. The profile shows some 2.1 million clones, approximately 92% of them singletons. Sequencing input: naive CD8+ T cells from PBMCs. The source is a man younger than 35 in good health. Some clones in this sample may be carry-over from other donors' samples. The CDR3 runs from the conserved cysteine through the conserved F or W. D genes are given only for firm matches. For some rows the clone size is stated as once, few or many, or as a class when expanded; others skip it.

TRBD2	.	TRBV29-1	TRBJ2-1	CSVENRYTSGSAPSYNEQFF	TGCAGCGTCGAGAACCGATATACTAGCGGGAGTGCCCCATCCTACAATGAGCAGTTCTTC
TRBD1	.	TRBV11-2	TRBJ1-1	CASSFDQLTGTGDTEAFF	TGTGCCAGCAGCTTCGACCAACTAACCGGGACAGGGGACACTGAAGCTTTCTTT
.	once	TRBV5-5	TRBJ1-4	CASSTNPRVGEKLFF	TGTGCCAGCAGCACAAATCCCAGAGTCGGTGAAAAACTGTTTTTT
.	.	TRBV7-9	TRBJ1-2	CASSQAHGYTF	TGTGCCAGCAGCCAGGCCCATGGCTACACCTTC
.	.	TRBV15	TRBJ1-5	CATSRAAGSNQPQHF	TGTGCCACCAGCAGAGCTGCGGGAAGCAATCAGCCCCAGCATTTT
.	.	TRBV5-6	TRBJ1-3	CASSLVGNSGNTIYF	TGTGCCAGCAGCTTGGTCGGCAACTCTGGAAACACCATATATTTT
TRBD1	.	TRBV10-2	TRBJ1-5	CASTWTGGNQPQHF	TGCGCCAGCACCTGGACAGGGGGGAACCAGCCCCAGCATTTT
.	few	TRBV7-9	TRBJ1-4	CASSSPVGEGELFF	TGTGCCAGCAGCTCACCGGTCGGGGAAGGGGAACTGTTTTTT
.	once	TRBV28	TRBJ1-2	CASSLNAGYGYTF	TGTGCCAGCAGTCTGAACGCAGGGTACGGCTACACCTTC
.	.	TRBV27	TRBJ2-7	CASSLRLAYEQYF	TGTGCCAGCAGTTTAAGGCTAGCATACGAGCAGTACTTC
TRBD2	.	TRBV27	TRBJ2-7	CASSLTGLVYEQYF	TGTGCCAGCAGTTTAACCGGACTAGTCTACGAGCAGTACTTC
.	.	TRBV27	TRBJ1-5	CASRGGGPNQPQHF	TGTGCCAGCAGAGGGGGGGGCCCCAATCAGCCCCAGCATTTT
.	.	TRBV5-5	TRBJ1-1	CASSLGMRGGTEAFF	TGTGCCAGCAGCTTGGGGATGAGGGGAGGAACTGAAGCTTTCTTT
.	.	TRBV28	TRBJ2-7	CASKPRDRTYEQYF	TGTGCCAGCAAACCTAGGGACCGCACCTACGAGCAGTACTTC
.	.	TRBV11-2	TRBJ2-7	CASSFKWGETYEQYF	TGTGCCAGCAGCTTTAAATGGGGCGAAACCTACGAGCAGTACTTC
.	.	TRBV20-1	TRBJ1-5	CSARPGEPQHF	TGCAGTGCTAGACCGGGGGAGCCCCAGCATTTT
TRBD2	.	TRBV4-3	TRBJ2-7	CASSDGLADLTYEQYF	TGCGCCAGCAGCGACGGACTAGCGGACCTCACCTACGAGCAGTACTTC
.	.	TRBV27	TRBJ2-7	CASSFAAPYEQYF	TGTGCCAGCAGTTTCGCAGCGCCCTACGAGCAGTACTTC
TRBD2	.	TRBV19	TRBJ2-7	CASSIGSGSSYEQYF	TGTGCCAGTAGTATAGGAAGCGGGAGCTCCTACGAGCAGTACTTC
TRBD2	once	TRBV7-9	TRBJ2-3	CASSSSGAGGRTDTQYF	TGTGCCAGCAGCTCGTCGGGCGCGGGAGGCCGCACAGATACGCAGTATTTT
.	.	TRBV21-1	TRBJ2-3	CAIPLPADTQYF	TGTGCCATCCCCCTCCCCGCAGATACGCAGTATTTT
TRBD1	.	TRBV29-1	TRBJ2-1	CSVETGWNEQFF	TGCAGCGTTGAGACAGGGTGGAATGAGCAGTTCTTC
TRBD1	.	TRBV28	TRBJ1-1	CASGGDSLMNTEAFF	TGTGCCAGCGGAGGGGACAGCTTAATGAACACTGAAGCTTTCTTT
.	.	TRBV4-2	TRBJ2-1	CASSQGFTGTDNEQFF	TGTGCCAGCAGCCAAGGCTTTACCGGGACGGACAATGAGCAGTTCTTC
.	.	TRBV28	TRBJ2-7	CASRPFLGLTYEQYF	TGTGCCAGCAGGCCTTTTCTAGGGCTCACCTACGAGCAGTACTTC
.	.	TRBV28	TRBJ2-7	CASSTIYRGHEQYF	TGTGCCAGCAGCACCATTTACCGGGGGCACGAGCAGTACTTC
TRBD2	.	TRBV18	TRBJ2-1	CASSPVTSGSAYNEQFF	TGTGCCAGCTCACCGGTGACTAGCGGGAGCGCCTACAATGAGCAGTTCTTC
TRBD2	.	TRBV27	TRBJ2-1	CASSSTSGSYNEQFF	TGTGCCAGCAGTTCAACTAGCGGCTCCTACAATGAGCAGTTCTTC
TRBD2	.	TRBV11-3	TRBJ2-5	CASSSSAGVLETQYF	TGTGCCAGCAGCTCCTCCGCGGGGGTACTAGAGACCCAGTACTTC
TRBD2	.	TRBV19	TRBJ2-1	CASSMVPGGSGNPYNEQFF	TGTGCCAGTAGTATGGTCCCCGGGGGTAGCGGGAACCCTTACAATGAGCAGTTCTTC